This TCR beta chain emerged from a study of OX40 agonist ivuxolimab in advanced cancers. As for the study more broadly: The costimulatory receptor OX40 (CD134) was targeted by ivuxolimab, a fully human IgG2 agonistic monoclonal antibody. Three dose-escalation patients achieved partial responses, one with hepatocellular carcinoma and two with cutaneous melanoma. The monotherapy dose-escalation portion (N of about 52 patients) of the phase I ivuxolimab trial is reported in the paper. Among the 52 dose-escalation patients, about 20 had hepatocellular carcinoma, about 15 melanoma, 9 renal cell carcinoma and 9 head and neck cancer. Intravenous ivuxolimab was administered to patients every 2 weeks at six dose levels: 0.01, 0.1, 0.3, 1.5, 3 and 10 mg/kg. Peripheral TCRbeta sequencing was intended to test whether TCR sequence diversity was altered and clonal T-cell expansion was caused by ivuxolimab. The dose-escalation cohort was 82.7% male with a mean age of about 60 years, ranging from about 23 to 85. Prior anti-PD-1, anti-PD-L1 or anti-CTLA-4 therapy was permitted, and checkpoint inhibitors had been received by less than 45% of dose-escalation patients. Study-level results and caveats: Low levels of normalized T-cell clonal expansion were also seen in some patients who did not respond. After ivuxolimab, more expanded clones were found on average in CD8+ T cells than in CD4+ T cells. Which antigens the clonally expanded peripheral T cells were specific for was not determined. Clonal expansion of both CD4+ and CD8+ blood T cells was observed from baseline to week 6 at doses 0.1 to 3.0 mg/kg. Partial responders in the 0.1-3.0 mg/kg groups had among the lowest normalized peripheral clonal expansion, especially among CD8+ T cells.

Patients with autoimmune disease history or receiving systemic immunosuppression were excluded from the trial. Peripheral blood for TCR sequencing was collected from all dose cohorts at baseline, on cycle 4 day 1, and on cycle 7 day 1. Samples were obtained from an open-label, multicenter, first-in-human phase I dose-escalation trial of ivuxolimab. Adults with locally advanced or metastatic melanoma, renal cell carcinoma, hepatocellular carcinoma or head and neck squamous cell carcinoma were enrolled in the trial. CD4+ and CD8+ T cells were sorted separately from peripheral blood before TCR sequencing. Genomic DNA was isolated from the sorted cells so that the TCRbeta CDR3 region could be sequenced. TCRbeta CDR3 regions were sequenced using the immunoSEQ Assay. The table comes from immuneACCESS by way of TCRdb, which keeps in-frame sequences with V and J called. Part of the clones is missing from these tables; in studies checked, under half for an unresolved V gene and the rest for unknown reasons. Present in this sample are about 58,000 clones, approximately 80% of which were seen just once. Clones ranked in the top ten supply about 0.74% of the sample.

The CDR3 numbers 14 residues from cysteine through phenylalanine. This entry keeps only the CDR3 DNA: 42 bases, framed from base 1. CDR1 and CDR2 were assigned from the germline V gene as MRHNA and SNTAGT. The V and J ends are trimmed by 8 bases and 4 bases, leaving 16 bases between them. Comment on this clone: This clone's antigen is unknown. Base qualities are not provided; no much larger clone lies one nucleotide away.

This sequence was found in an adult with an advanced solid tumor such as melanoma, head and neck, liver or kidney cancer. The chain couples TRBV6-4 to TRBJ2-3; no D segment can be confidently identified. The material sequenced was CD4+ or CD8+ T cells sorted from blood, taken in a trial of the OX40 agonist ivuxolimab. The nucleotide sequence is given as TGTGCCAGCTCCCATCAAGGTGGCGCAGATACGCAGTATTTT. Translation gives CASSHQGGADTQYF.